This entry lists 15 T cell receptor beta chains sequenced from one sample in a study of shared clonotypes between healthy human individuals. Using immunoSEQ multiplex PCR, the repertoire was profiled, and TCRdb retains in-frame clones only, with some absent. The sample includes some 480,000 clones, 79% seen only once; the top ten take approximately 12%. Sequencing used PBMCs. The receptors originated from a middle-aged woman in good health. Some clones in this sample may be carry-over from other donors' samples.

This chain connects TRBV6-4 to TRBJ2-1, with 9 bases that match TRBD1. The CDR3 has 15 residues. The V and J ends lost 3 bases and 6 bases, in that order; junction bases with no gene match: 6. From germline, CDR1 is MRHNA and CDR2 SNTAGT. The DNA for the CDR3 is TGTGCCAGCAGTGAACAGGGGGCTAGCAGCAATGAGCAGTTCTTC. Protein sequence: CASSEQGASSNEQFF.

This rearrangement joins TRBV7-9 to TRBJ2-5, with 11 bases identical to TRBD2. J was trimmed by 11 bases and V by 2 bases; bases with no gene match: 13. Germline assignment: CDR1 SEHNR and CDR2 FQNEAQ (reference sequence). This CDR3 region has 16 residues. The CDR3 nucleotides are TGTGCCAGCAGCTTAACGGAACTAGCGGGAGTACCTCGGCAGTACTTC. This codes for CASSLTELAGVPRQYF.

The chain uses TRBV27 and TRBJ2-5, with 7 bases aligning to TRBD2. CDR3 size: 16 residues. Germline-derived CDR1 and CDR2 are MNHEY and SMNVEV (reference sequence). V trimming: 1 base; J trimming: 5 bases; junction bases outside the gene matches: 10. The CDR3 DNA follows: TGTGCCAGCAGTTTATACAGCGGGAAGGTAGGGGAGACCCAGTACTTC. Residues: CASSLYSGKVGETQYF.

As regards this clone: Since a much larger clone is just one base distant, this may be a read error. The rearrangement joins TRBV30 to TRBJ1-5; possibly TRBD1 for D (5 bases). CDR3 length equals 13 residues. Trimming took off 0 bases at V and 11 bases at J, with 14 bases between the two ends. Germline assignment: CDR1 GTSNPN and CDR2 SVGIG (reference sequence). Here the CDR3 reads CAWSVLGDQSQHF. The CDR3 nucleotides read TGTGCCTGGAGTGTACTTGGGGACCAGTCCCAGCATTTT.

CDR3 in amino acids: CASSQSFRSTLAKNIQYF. Here the CDR3 DNA reads TGCGCCAGCAGTCAATCATTCAGGAGTACTCTAGCCAAAAACATTCAGTACTTC. The chain has TRBV23-1 and TRBJ2-4; D unresolved. TRBV23-1 is an ORF, and what it does is uncertain. Trimming shortened V by 0 bases and J by 0 bases, and 15 bases separated the two germline ends. CDR3 length equals 18 residues.

The chain combines TRBV20-1 with TRBJ1-2; no clear D. CDR3 length equals 11 residues. CDR1 and CDR2 (germline): DFQATT, SNEGSKA (reference sequence). CDR3 protein: CTWPAVYGYTF. CDR3 coding DNA: TGCACGTGGCCCGCGGTCTATGGCTACACCTTC.

This clone has a single count. This chain joins TRBV7-6 and TRBJ1-6, with 7 bases identical to TRBD1. Per germline, CDR1 SGHVS and CDR2 FNYEAQ. The CDR3 runs 13 residues. V shed 4 bases and J 12 bases; nucleotides not matched to a gene: 6. CDR3 loop: CASSSNTGEPLHF. CDR3 nucleotides: TGTGCCAGCAGCTCGAACACAGGGGAACCCCTCCACTTT.

This clone was recorded a few times. The chain links TRBV5-6 to TRBJ2-7; the D gene is possibly TRBD2 (6 bases). CDR3 length equals 15 residues. Trimming took 1 base from V and 6 from J, leaving 17 bases between them. The germline V gene has CDR1 SGHDT and CDR2 YYEEEE. CDR3 bases: TGTGCCAGCAGCTTGAACCTGGGACTGGTTACCGAGCAGTACTTC. Translation gives CASSLNLGLVTEQYF. The variable domain in full, completed from reference TRBV5-6 and TRBJ2-7, reads DAGVTQSPTHLIKTRGQQVTLRCSPKSGHDTVSWYQQALGQGPQFIFQYYEEEERQRGNFPDRFSGHQFPNYSSELNVNALLLGDSALYLCASSLNLGLVTEQYFGPGTRLTVT.

As concerns this clone: The sample holds other DNA sequences that translate to the same CDR3. The V and J genes are TRBV2 and TRBJ2-5; D uncertain. The CDR3 is 11 amino acids. The germline CDR1 and CDR2 sequences are SNHLY and FYNNEI. Trimming cost V 1 base and J 5 bases, with 2 bases left between them. CDR3: CASSEGETQYF. The CDR3 DNA follows: TGTGCCAGCAGTGAAGGGGAGACCCAGTACTTC.

V gene TRBV9 combines with J gene TRBJ2-2, with 10 bases aligning to TRBD1. The CDR3 consists of 16 residues. The V gene end was trimmed by 2 bases and the J gene end by 3 bases; junction bases not matched to a gene: 4. Per germline, CDR1 SGDLS and CDR2 YYNGEE. The CDR3 loop reads CASSVRQGADTGELFF. CDR3 sequence (DNA): TGTGCCAGCAGCGTCCGACAGGGGGCTGACACCGGGGAGCTGTTTTTT.

V usage is TRBV7-9 and J usage is TRBJ2-3, with D unresolved. Germline CDR1 and CDR2: SEHNR and FQNEAQ (reference sequence). The V and J ends lost 1 base and 3 bases respectively, with 8 bases between them. The CDR3 is 14 residues long. The DNA for the CDR3 is TGTGCCAGCAGCTTAGGCGACTTTACAGATACGCAGTATTTT. Its protein is CASSLGDFTDTQYF.

V and J are TRBV5-8 and TRBJ2-1; TRBD2 agrees at 14 bases. With V trimmed by 4 bases and J by 2 bases, 2 bases remained unmatched. The CDR3 is 16 amino acids. Germline V gene lookup returns CDR1 SGHTS and CDR2 YDEGEE. The DNA for the CDR3 is TGTGCCAGCAGCAAGGGACTAGCGGGAGCCTACAATGAGCAGTTCTTC. It yields the protein CASSKGLAGAYNEQFF.

This clone was observed a handful of times. V and J are TRBV7-9 and TRBJ2-2; TRBD2 agrees at 8 bases. There are 17 residues in the CDR3. Germline V lookup: CDR1 SEHNR, CDR2 FQNEAQ (reference sequence). The junction had 7 bases not matched to a gene; V was cut back by 0 bases and J by 4 bases. The CDR3 nucleotides are TGTGCCAGCAGCTTAGCGGTGGCTAGCGGGCCCACCGGGGAGCTGTTTTTT. Translation gives CASSLAVASGPTGELFF.

The J gene is TRBJ2-5, the V gene TRBV7-6, with D possibly TRBD2 on 5 matching bases. The CDR3 loop spans 19 amino acids. Germline V gives CDR1 SGHVS, CDR2 FNYEAQ. The V end was cut by 5 bases, the J end by 5 bases, with 30 bases between. The CDR3 nucleotides read TGTGCCAGCAGCCCTTCCCTGCTTACCTCGGGGAGAGGCGGGGAGACCCAGTACTTC. This encodes CASSPSLLTSGRGGETQYF. Looking up the rest from reference TRBV7-6 and TRBJ2-5 gives the full variable domain: GAGVSQSPRYKVTKRGQDVALRCDPISGHVSLYWYRQALGQGPEFLTYFNYEAQQDKSGLPNDRFSAERPEGSISTLTIQRTEQRDSAMYRCASSPSLLTSGRGGETQYFGPGTRLLVL.

This CDR3 is CASSYSLGDTQYF. CDR3 bases: TGTGCCAGCAGTTACAGCCTGGGTGATACGCAGTATTTT. V is TRBV6-6 and J is TRBJ2-3; no clear D. This CDR3 comprises 13 residues. V lost 2 bases and J lost 6, with 9 bases in between. The V gene's germline CDR1 is MNHNY and CDR2 SVGAGI (reference sequence).